This T cell receptor beta chain appears in the sequencing data of a study of radiation and T cells in renal cell carcinoma. Produced via immunoSEQ multiplex PCR; TCRdb's table is partial and in-frame only. The profile shows some 30,000 clones, about 85% of them singletons. Trimming took 3 bases from V and 7 from J; bases not matched to a gene: 7. The V gene's germline CDR1 is SEHNR and CDR2 FQNEAQ (reference sequence). CDR3 length: 15 amino acids. Time point defined: blood 4 weeks post-SBRT, at nephrectomy. Indicated treatment: 15 Gy SBRT to primary tumor, nephrectomy 4 weeks later. Nephrectomy followed 15 Gy stereotactic body radiation by 4 weeks. Radiation-treated patients gave blood at baseline, week 2 and week 4. The tumor was a clear cell renal cell carcinoma.

The sequencing used blood, collected from a patient whose treatment included radiotherapy and nephrectomy. The clonotype originates from a man aged 55 to 70 with renal cell carcinoma. The chain uses TRBV7-9 and TRBJ2-7; the match to TRBD1 covers 12 bases. CDR3 amino acids: CASSFSGQGAREQYF. CDR3 DNA sequence: TGTGCCAGCAGCTTTTCGGGACAGGGGGCGCGGGAGCAGTACTTC.